A single T cell receptor (beta chain) is shown here with its context. The source of the sample is a study of blood T cell repertoires in COVID-19. About the study: Italy, Spain and the United States were the sources of the convalescent and acute COVID-19 samples.

Clones were sequenced by immunoSEQ multiplex PCR, and TCRdb holds only the in-frame ones, with some missing. This sample carries 110,000 to 150,000 clones, 75% to 90% of them seen once, and the ten largest clones take over 2.5%. This CDR3 has 14 amino acids. Germline CDR1 is MNHEY and CDR2 is SVGAGI. V gave up 8 bases and J gave up 4 bases, with 17 bases separating them. The clonotype was recovered from a man in his 60s with active or convalescent COVID-19. Sequencing was done on a sample of peripheral blood. V is TRBV6-5 and J is TRBJ1-1; D possibly corresponds to TRBD1 (5 bases). CDR3 DNA sequence: TGTGCCAGCCGAAAACAGGCCGTGGCCACTGAAGCTTTCTTT. Translation: CASRKQAVATEAFF.